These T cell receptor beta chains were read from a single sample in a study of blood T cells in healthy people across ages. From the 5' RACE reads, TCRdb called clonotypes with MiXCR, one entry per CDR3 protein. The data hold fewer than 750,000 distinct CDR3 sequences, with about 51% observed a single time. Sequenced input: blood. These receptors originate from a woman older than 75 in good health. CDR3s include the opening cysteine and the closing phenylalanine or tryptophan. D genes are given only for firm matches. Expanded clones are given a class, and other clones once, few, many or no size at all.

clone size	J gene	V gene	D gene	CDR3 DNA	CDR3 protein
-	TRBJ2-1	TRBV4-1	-	TGCGCCAGCAGCCAACAAAACTGGGAGCAGTTCTTC	CASSQQNWEQFF
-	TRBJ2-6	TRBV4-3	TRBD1	TGCGCCAGCAGCCACGGGACAGGGGGCGCCGGGGCCAACGTCCTGACTTTC	CASSHGTGGAGANVLTF
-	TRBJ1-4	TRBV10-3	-	TGTGCCATCAGGACTCAACCAGGAGAAAAACTGTTTTTT	CAIRTQPGEKLFF
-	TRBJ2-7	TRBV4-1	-	TGCGCCAGCAGCCAAAGTACCGATTACGAGCAGTACTTC	CASSQSTDYEQYF
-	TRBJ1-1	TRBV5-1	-	TGCGCCAGCAGCCCCACAGGGCCTTGGAACACTGAAGCTTTCTTT	CASSPTGPWNTEAFF
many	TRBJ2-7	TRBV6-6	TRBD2	TGTGCCAGCAGTTCACAGACTAGCGGGAGCAACGAGCAGTACTTC	CASSSQTSGSNEQYF
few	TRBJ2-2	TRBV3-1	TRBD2	TGTGCCAGCAGCCAAGAAGTGGCGGGAGGGCCGATCGGGGAGCTGTTTTTT	CASSQEVAGGPIGELFF
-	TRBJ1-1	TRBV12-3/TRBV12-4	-	TGTGCCAGCAGTTTTCGTCAGACGCTGAACACTGAAGCTTTCTTT	CASSFRQTLNTEAFF
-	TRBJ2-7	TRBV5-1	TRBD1	TGCGCCAGCAGCGGGACCGGACAGGACTACGAGCAGTACTTC	CASSGTGQDYEQYF
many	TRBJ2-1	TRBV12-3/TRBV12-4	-	TGTGCCAGCAGTTCATATGAGACTGTTTACAATGAGCAGTTCTTC	CASSSYETVYNEQFF
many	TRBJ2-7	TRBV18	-	TGTGCCAGCTCACCACCGCTTAGCGCAGCCTACGAGCAGTACTTC	CASSPPLSAAYEQYF
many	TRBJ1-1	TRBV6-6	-	TGTGCCAGCTACGCCCGGGGCGGGAATAGTATAGCTTTCTTT	CASYARGGNSIAFF
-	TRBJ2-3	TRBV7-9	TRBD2	TGTGCCAGCAGCTTTATAGCGGGAGGTAGCACAGATACGCAGTATTTT	CASSFIAGGSTDTQYF
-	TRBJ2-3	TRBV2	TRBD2	TGTGCCGGTTCCGGGACTACGACAGATACGCAGTATTTT	CAGSGTTTDTQYF
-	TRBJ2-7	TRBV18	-	TGTGCCAGCTCACCAGAGTCCCTTAGGTGCGAGCAGTACTTC	CASSPESLRCEQYF
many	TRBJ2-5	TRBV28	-	TGTGCTAGCAGGGAGCAACTTGGGACCCAGTACTTC	CASREQLGTQYF
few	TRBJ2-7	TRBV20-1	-	TGCAGTGCGCTAGAGTACGAGCAGTACTTC	CSALEYEQYF
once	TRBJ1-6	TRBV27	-	TGTGCCAGCCTAGGACGGTATAATTCACCCCTCCACTTT	CASLGRYNSPLHF
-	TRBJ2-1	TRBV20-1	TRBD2	TGCAGTGCTAGCCCTACTAGCGGGAGGGCCCCCCTCCGTTACAATGAGCAGTTCTTC	CSASPTSGRAPLRYNEQFF
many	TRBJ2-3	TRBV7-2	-	TGTGCCAGCAGCTTGAGTAAGGATAGCACAGATACGCAGTATTTT	CASSLSKDSTDTQYF
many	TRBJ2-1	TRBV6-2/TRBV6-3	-	TGTGCCGGCAAGGCCAGGGGAGCCAATGAGCAGTTCTTC	CAGKARGANEQFF
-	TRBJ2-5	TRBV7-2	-	TGTGCCAGCAGCTCGTCCTCTAAAGAGACCCAGTACTTC	CASSSSSKETQYF
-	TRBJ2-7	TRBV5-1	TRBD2	TGCGCCAGCAGCGACAGCGGGGGGTCTTACTACGAGCAGTACTTC	CASSDSGGSYYEQYF
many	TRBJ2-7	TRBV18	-	TGTGCCAGCTCAACCGACAGTCCTCGCGAGCAGTACTTC	CASSTDSPREQYF
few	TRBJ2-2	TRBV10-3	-	TGTGCCATCAGTGTAGGACCCGGGGAGCTGTTTTTT	CAISVGPGELFF
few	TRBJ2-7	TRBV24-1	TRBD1	TGTGCCACCAGTGACCCGGGACAGGGAAGTGGAGATGAGCAGTACTTC	CATSDPGQGSGDEQYF
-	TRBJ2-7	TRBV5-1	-	TGCGCCAGCAGCTTGGATTATGGACGGCTATCCTCCTACGAGCAGTACTTC	CASSLDYGRLSSYEQYF
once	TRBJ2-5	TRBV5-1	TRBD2	TGCGCCAGCAGCCCGGGACTAGCGGGGAGTCGCGTTGAGACCCAGTACTTC	CASSPGLAGSRVETQYF
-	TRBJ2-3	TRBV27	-	TGTGCCAGCAGTTTAGCGGTTCCAGATACGCAGTATTTT	CASSLAVPDTQYF
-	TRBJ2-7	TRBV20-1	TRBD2	TGCAGTGCAAGAGAGCGGGAGTGGACCTACGAGCAGAACTTC	CSAREREWTYEQNF
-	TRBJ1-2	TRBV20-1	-	TGCAGTGCGGCTTGGGGGACCTATGGCTACACCTTC	CSAAWGTYGYTF
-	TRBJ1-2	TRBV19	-	TGTGCCAGTAGTATTCCCTTCAAGGACGATGGCTACACCTTC	CASSIPFKDDGYTF
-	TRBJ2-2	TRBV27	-	TGTGCCAGCAGTTTACAGGGTCCGGTGGGTTACCGGGAGAACACCGGGGAGCTGTTTTTT	CASSLQGPVGYRENTGELFF
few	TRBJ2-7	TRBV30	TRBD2	TGTGCCTCCAGACTAGCGGGATACAATGAGCAGTACTTC	CASRLAGYNEQYF
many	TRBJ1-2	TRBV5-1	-	TGCGCCAGCAGCTTGCCAGGTTACGGCTACACCTTC	CASSLPGYGYTF
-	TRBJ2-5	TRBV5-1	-	TGCGCCAGCAGCGTGGACAGTAAACAAGAGACCCAGTACTTC	CASSVDSKQETQYF
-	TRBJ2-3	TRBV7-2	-	TGTGCCAGCAGCCGGGACTTGGATACGCAGTATTTT	CASSRDLDTQYF
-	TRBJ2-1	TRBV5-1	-	TGCGCCGGCAGCTTGGGTCCTCGCGGCGGAGACAATGAGCAGTTCTTC	CAGSLGPRGGDNEQFF
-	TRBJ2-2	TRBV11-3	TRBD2	TGTGCCAGCAGCTTAGAAAGGACTAGCGGGATAACCCTGGACACCGGGGAGCTGTTTTTT	CASSLERTSGITLDTGELFF
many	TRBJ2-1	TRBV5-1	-	TGCGCCAGCAGCTTGGGTGGGACTGGGTACTACAATGAGCAGTTCTTC	CASSLGGTGYYNEQFF
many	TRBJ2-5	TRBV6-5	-	TGTGCCAGCAGTGTCCGGGTCAGTCCCCAAGAGACCCAGTACTTC	CASSVRVSPQETQYF
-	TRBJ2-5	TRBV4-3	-	TGCGCCAGCAGCCAGGGGATTCGAGAGACCCAGTACTTC	CASSQGIRETQYF
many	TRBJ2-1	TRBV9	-	TGTGCCAGCAGCGTAGCCGGAGATTACTACAATGAGCAGTTCTTC	CASSVAGDYYNEQFF
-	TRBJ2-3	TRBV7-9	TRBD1	TGTGCCAGCAGCCCGGGACAGGGGCGGTCAGATACGCAGTATTTT	CASSPGQGRSDTQYF
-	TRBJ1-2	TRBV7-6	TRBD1	TGTGCCAGCAGCCCGACAGGGACGAGTTATGGCTACACCTTC	CASSPTGTSYGYTF
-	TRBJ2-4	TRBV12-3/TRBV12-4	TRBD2	TGTGCCAGCAGTTTAATGTCTAGCGGGAGTTTTATTCAGTACTTC	CASSLMSSGSFIQYF
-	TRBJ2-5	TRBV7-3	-	TGTGCCAGCAGCCTGGGGGGGCAAATCGCGCAGACCCAGTACTTC	CASSLGGQIAQTQYF
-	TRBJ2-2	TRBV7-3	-	TGTGCCAGCAGAGAACAGGGTTGCACCGGGGAGCTGTTTTTT	CASREQGCTGELFF
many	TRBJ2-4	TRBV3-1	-	TGTGCCAGCAGCCAAGATTTGGGGCTAGCCAAAAACATTCAGTACTTC	CASSQDLGLAKNIQYF
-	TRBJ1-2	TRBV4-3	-	TGCGCCAGCAGCCAAGATCTTATAGGATTCTATGGCTACACCTTC	CASSQDLIGFYGYTF
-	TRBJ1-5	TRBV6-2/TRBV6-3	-	TGTGCCAGCAGTTACGGGTTGTACTATCAGCCCCAGCATTTT	CASSYGLYYQPQHF
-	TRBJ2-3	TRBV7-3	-	TGTGCCAGCAGCGCCCAGGTCACAGATACGCAGTATTTT	CASSAQVTDTQYF
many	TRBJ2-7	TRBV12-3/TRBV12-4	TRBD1	TGTGCCAGCAGTTTGACAGGGCTCGAGCAGTACTTC	CASSLTGLEQYF